The sequence of this T cell receptor (beta chain) was determined in a study of spatial heterogeneity in lung cancer. General observations from the study: Ubiquitous expanded tumor TCRs surfaced in blood more at resection than they did at follow-up.

Trimming cost V 0 bases and J 5 bases; bases outside gene matches: 6. Looked up from germline, CDR1 is LGHNA and CDR2 is YNFKEQ. The CDR3 is 16 amino acids. This clonotype was detected many times. The antigen is unknown. TCR cDNA molecules were tagged individually, and each one carried a unique molecular identifier. TCRdb recomputed calls from the 5' RACE reads with MiXCR, one row per CDR3 protein. This table has around 75,000 distinct CDR3 sequences, approximately 12% appearing once. As to time point: sample taken at primary tumor resection. The study sequenced unsorted whole RNA from tumor, nontumor lung or frozen PBMC. There were some 76 donors, all of them untreated patients with early-stage non-small cell lung cancer.

This TCR was recovered from a male donor with early-stage non-small cell lung cancer. This sample comprised PBMCs, obtained at surgery. The rearrangement uses TRBV4-2 and TRBJ2-7; 11 nucleotides match TRBD1. As DNA, the CDR3 is TGTGCCAGCAGCCAAGATGGGGGACAGGGGGTTCACGAGCAGTACTTC. As protein: CASSQDGGQGVHEQYF.